The entry below describes one T cell receptor beta chain. Its antigen is undetermined. V was cut by 2 bases and J by 3 bases, with 9 bases left in between. The CDR3 has 13 amino acids. The germline gives CDR1 SGHRS, CDR2 YFSETQ. The sample originates from a study of shared clonotypes between healthy human individuals. Study findings and constraints: Naive subsets, compared against memory subsets, generally had larger estimated richness values. Rarefaction revealed incomplete sorted-subset sequencing despite large depth.

Sequenced by immunoSEQ multiplex PCR; TCRdb stores in-frame clones only, minus some. The repertoire holds hundreds of thousands of clones, with 73% as singletons. Splitting of CD4+ cells produced CD45RA+ naive and CD45RA-negative memory subsets. This TCR was recovered from a young woman in good health. This sequence joins TRBV5-1 and TRBJ2-7; tentatively, D is TRBD1 (6 bases). The sequenced material came from memory CD4+ T cells sorted from blood. Specified subset: CD45RA-negative fraction. Here the CDR3 reads CASSFSTGYEQYF. The CDR3 nucleotides are TGCGCCAGCAGCTTCTCGACAGGCTACGAGCAGTACTTC.